This T cell receptor beta chain was sequenced during a study of shared T cell receptors in the human thymus. V lost 2 bases, J lost 6 bases, and 11 bases lay in between. This CDR3 is 13 amino acids long. Germline CDR1 SGHDT, CDR2 YYEEEE. The protocol was immunoSEQ multiplex PCR, while the TCRdb copy is restricted to in-frame clones and leaves out a portion. The sample contains approximately 760,000 clones, approximately 83% of which appear only once. These same data were also listed under a study on human thymus T cells. That source reports: Having corrective surgery for congenital heart defects, healthy Finnish infants were the ones who donated. The study used thymus tissue resected during corrective heart surgery. Use of V and J genes seemed skewed within the thymic and blood repertoires. Unrelated individuals were reported by related research to share highly overlapping thymic repertoires.

The sample was thymocytes. This chain connects TRBV5-6 to TRBJ1-2; weak D call: TRBD1 (6 bases). The TCR was taken from a girl less than two years old with a congenital heart defect. The DNA of the CDR3 is TGTGCCAGCAGCTTAGGGGGTAAAAATGGCTACACCTTC. Protein product: CASSLGGKNGYTF.